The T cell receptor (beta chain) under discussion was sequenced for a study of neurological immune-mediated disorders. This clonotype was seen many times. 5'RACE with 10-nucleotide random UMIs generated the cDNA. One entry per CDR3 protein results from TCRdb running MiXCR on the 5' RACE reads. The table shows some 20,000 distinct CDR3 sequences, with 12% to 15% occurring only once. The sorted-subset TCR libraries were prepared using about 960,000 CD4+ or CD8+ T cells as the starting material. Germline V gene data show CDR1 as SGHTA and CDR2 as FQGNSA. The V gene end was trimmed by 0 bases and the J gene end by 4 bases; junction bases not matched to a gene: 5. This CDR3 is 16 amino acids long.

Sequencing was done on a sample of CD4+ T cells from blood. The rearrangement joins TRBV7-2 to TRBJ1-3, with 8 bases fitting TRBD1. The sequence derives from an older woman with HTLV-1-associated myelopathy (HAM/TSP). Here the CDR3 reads CASSLAPRTGGNTIYF. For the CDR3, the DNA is TGTGCCAGCAGCTTAGCTCCTAGGACAGGGGGAAACACCATATATTTT. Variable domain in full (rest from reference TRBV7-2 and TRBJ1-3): GAGVSQSPSNKVTEKGKDVELRCDPISGHTALYWYRQSLGQGLEFLIYFQGNSAPDKSGLPSDRFSAERTGGSVSTLTIQRTQQEDSAVYLCASSLAPRTGGNTIYFGEGSWLTVV.